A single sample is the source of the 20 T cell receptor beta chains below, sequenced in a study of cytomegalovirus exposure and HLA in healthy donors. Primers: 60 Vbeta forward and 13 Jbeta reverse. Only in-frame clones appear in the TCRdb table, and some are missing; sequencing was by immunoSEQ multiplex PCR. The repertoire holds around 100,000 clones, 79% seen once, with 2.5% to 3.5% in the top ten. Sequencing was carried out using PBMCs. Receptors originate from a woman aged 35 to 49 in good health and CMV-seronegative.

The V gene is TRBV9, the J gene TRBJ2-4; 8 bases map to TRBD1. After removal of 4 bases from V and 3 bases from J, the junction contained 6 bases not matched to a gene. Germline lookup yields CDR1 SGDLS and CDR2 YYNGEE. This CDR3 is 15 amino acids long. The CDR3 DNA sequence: TGTGCCAGCAGCCCCGTACAGGGGGGCAAAAACATTCAGTACTTC. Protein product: CASSPVQGGKNIQYF.

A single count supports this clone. The CDR3 bases are TGTGCCAGCAGCTCGACAGGGGATAATCAGCCCCAGCATTTT. This sequence encodes CASSSTGDNQPQHF. The V gene is TRBV5-4, the J gene TRBJ1-5; 8 nucleotides match TRBD1. This CDR3 region has 14 residues. With 3 bases clipped from V and 4 bases from J, the junction kept 3 bases outside the gene matches. Germline V lookup: CDR1 SGHNT, CDR2 YYREEE (reference sequence).

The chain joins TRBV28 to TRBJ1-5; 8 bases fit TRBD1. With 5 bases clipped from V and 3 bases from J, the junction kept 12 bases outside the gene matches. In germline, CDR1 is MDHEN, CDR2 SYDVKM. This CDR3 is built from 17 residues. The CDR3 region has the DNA TGTGCCAGCAGTCCACCCCCGGGACAGGCCCCCAATCAGCCCCAGCATTTT. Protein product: CASSPPPGQAPNQPQHF.

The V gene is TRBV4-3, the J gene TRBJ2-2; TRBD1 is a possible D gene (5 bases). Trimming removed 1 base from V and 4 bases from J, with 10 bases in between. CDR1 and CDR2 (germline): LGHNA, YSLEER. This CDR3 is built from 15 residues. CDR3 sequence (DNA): TGCGCCAGCAGCCAAGCCCTTAGGGGCACCGGGGAGCTGTTTTTT. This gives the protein CASSQALRGTGELFF.

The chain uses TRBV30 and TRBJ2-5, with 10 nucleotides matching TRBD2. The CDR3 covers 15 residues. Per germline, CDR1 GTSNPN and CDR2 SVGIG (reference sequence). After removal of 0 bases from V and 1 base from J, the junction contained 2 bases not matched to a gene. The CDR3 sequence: CAWSVASGGQETQYF. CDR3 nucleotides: TGTGCCTGGAGTGTAGCTAGCGGGGGCCAAGAGACCCAGTACTTC. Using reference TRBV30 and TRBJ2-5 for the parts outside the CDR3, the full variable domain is SQTIHQWPATLVQPVGSPLSLECTVEGTSNPNLYWYRQAAGRGLQLLFYSVGIGQISSEVPQNLSASRPQDRQFILSSKKLLLSDSGFYLCAWSVASGGQETQYFGPGTRLLVL.

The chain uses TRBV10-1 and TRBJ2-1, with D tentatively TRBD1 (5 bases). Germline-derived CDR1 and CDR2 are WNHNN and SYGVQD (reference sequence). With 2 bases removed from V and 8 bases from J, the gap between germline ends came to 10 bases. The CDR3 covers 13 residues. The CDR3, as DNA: TGCGCCAGCAGTGAGGGAGAACAGGATGAGCAGTTCTTC. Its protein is CASSEGEQDEQFF.

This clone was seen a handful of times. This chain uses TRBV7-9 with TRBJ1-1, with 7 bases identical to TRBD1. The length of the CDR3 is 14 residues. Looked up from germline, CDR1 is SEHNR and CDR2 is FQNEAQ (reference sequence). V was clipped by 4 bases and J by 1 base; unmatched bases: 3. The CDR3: CASSSRTGNTEAFF. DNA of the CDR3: TGTGCCAGCAGCTCCCGGACAGGGAACACTGAAGCTTTCTTT.

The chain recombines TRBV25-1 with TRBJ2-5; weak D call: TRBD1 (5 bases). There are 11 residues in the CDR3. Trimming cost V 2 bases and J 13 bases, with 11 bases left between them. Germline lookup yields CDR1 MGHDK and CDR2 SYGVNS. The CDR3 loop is CASSERGSVYF. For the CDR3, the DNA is TGTGCCAGCAGTGAAAGGGGATCGGTGTACTTC.

DNA for the CDR3: TGTGCCAGCAGTTACGCGCGACAGACCCAAGCTTTCTTT. Protein sequence: CASSYARQTQAFF. This chain uses TRBV6-5 with TRBJ1-1; the D gene is possibly TRBD1 (5 bases). V gave up 2 bases and J gave up 9 bases, with 13 bases separating them. The CDR3 sequence is 13 residues long. Germline V gives CDR1 MNHEY, CDR2 SVGAGI.

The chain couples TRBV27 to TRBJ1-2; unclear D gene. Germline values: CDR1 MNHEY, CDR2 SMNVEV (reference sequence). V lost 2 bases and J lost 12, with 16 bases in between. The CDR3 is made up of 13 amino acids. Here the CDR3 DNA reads TGTGCCAGCAGTTTAACCCGTTCCGACGGGAACACCTTC. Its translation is CASSLTRSDGNTF.

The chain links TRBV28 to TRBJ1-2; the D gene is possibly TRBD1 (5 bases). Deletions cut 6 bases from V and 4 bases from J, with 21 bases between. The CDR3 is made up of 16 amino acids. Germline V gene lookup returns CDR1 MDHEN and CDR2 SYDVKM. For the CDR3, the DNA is TGTGCCAGCAGCTCGGAGAGGAGCTCCGGGGGCTATGGCTACACCTTC. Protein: CASSSERSSGGYGYTF.

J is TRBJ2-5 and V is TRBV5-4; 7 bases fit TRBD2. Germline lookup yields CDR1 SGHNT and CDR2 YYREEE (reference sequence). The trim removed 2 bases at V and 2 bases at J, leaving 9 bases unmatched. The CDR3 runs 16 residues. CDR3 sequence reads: CASSFVAGEGQETQYF. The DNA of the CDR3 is TGTGCCAGCAGCTTCGTTGCGGGGGAAGGACAAGAGACCCAGTACTTC. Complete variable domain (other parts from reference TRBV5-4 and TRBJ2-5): ETGVTQSPTHLIKTRGQQVTLRCSSQSGHNTVSWYQQALGQGPQFIFQYYREEENGRGNFPPRFSGLQFPNYSSELNVNALELDDSALYLCASSFVAGEGQETQYFGPGTRLLVL.

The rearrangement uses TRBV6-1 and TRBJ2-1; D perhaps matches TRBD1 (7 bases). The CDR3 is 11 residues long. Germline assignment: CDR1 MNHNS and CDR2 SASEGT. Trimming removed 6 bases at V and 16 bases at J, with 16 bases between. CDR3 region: CASSGGTEGFF. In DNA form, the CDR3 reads TGTGCCAGCAGCGGCGGGACAGAAGGATTCTTC.

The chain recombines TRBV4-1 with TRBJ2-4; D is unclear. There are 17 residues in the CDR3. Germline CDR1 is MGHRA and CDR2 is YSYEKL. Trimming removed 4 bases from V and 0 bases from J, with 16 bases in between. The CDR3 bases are TGCGCCAGCAGCCGAAAGCTGGAGTTCGTAGCCAAAAACATTCAGTACTTC. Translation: CASSRKLEFVAKNIQYF.

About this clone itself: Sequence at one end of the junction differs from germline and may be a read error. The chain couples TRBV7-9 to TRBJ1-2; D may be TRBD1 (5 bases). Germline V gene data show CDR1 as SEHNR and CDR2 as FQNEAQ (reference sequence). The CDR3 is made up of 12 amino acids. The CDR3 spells CSSSLVQGSYTF. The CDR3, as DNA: TGTTCCAGCAGCTTAGTTCAGGGAAGCTACACCTTC.

CDR3 amino acids: CASSPLTSQETQYF. CDR3 nucleotide sequence: TGTGCCAGCTCACCCCTGACAAGCCAAGAGACCCAGTACTTC. The chain recombines TRBV18 with TRBJ2-5; D not certain. The CDR3 is 14 residues long. Trimming shortened V by 3 bases and J by 1 base, and 9 bases separated the two germline ends. Germline loops: CDR1 KGHSH, CDR2 LQKENI.

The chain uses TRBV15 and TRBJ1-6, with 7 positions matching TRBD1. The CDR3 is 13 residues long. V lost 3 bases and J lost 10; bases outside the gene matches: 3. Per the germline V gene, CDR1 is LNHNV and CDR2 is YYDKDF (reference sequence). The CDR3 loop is CATSSDRASPLHF. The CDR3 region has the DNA TGTGCCACCAGCAGCGACAGGGCATCACCCCTCCACTTT.

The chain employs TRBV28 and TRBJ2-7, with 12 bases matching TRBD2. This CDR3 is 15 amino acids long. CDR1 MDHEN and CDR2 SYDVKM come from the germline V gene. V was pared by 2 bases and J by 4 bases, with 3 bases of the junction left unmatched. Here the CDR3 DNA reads TGTGCCAGCAGTTTAATGACTAGCGGGAGTTACGAGCAGTACTTC. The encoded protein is CASSLMTSGSYEQYF.

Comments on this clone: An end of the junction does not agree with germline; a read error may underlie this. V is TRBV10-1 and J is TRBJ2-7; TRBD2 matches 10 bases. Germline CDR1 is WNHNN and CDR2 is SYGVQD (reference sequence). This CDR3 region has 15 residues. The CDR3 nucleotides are TGCGCCAGCGGTGAGGGGCCTAGCGGGAGTAACGAGCAGTACTTC. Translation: CASGEGPSGSNEQYF.

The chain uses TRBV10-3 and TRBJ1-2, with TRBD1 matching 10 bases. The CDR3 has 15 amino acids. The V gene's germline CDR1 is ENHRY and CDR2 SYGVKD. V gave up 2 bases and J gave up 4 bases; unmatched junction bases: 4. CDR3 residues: CAISEGQGGAYGYTF. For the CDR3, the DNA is TGTGCCATCAGTGAGGGACAGGGGGGCGCCTATGGCTACACCTTC.